This T cell receptor (beta chain) was identified during a study of blood T cell repertoires in COVID-19. TCRdb's table, derived via immunoSEQ multiplex PCR, lists solely in-frame clones and lacks some. The sample comprises tens of thousands of clones, approximately 92% of which are singletons, and roughly 9.6% rests with the top ten. V gave up 4 bases and J gave up 4 bases; unmatched junction bases: 8. The CDR3 is 15 amino acids. The V gene's germline CDR1 is SGDLS and CDR2 YYNGEE. This rearrangement joins TRBV9 to TRBJ1-5, with TRBD1 matching 7 bases. This clonotype was obtained from an elderly man with acute or convalescent COVID-19. The sample was peripheral blood. The CDR3 region is CASSFGTDKNQPQHF. In DNA, the CDR3 is TGTGCCAGCAGCTTCGGGACAGATAAGAATCAGCCCCAGCATTTT. The whole variable domain, filled in from reference TRBV9 and TRBJ1-5, reads DSGVTQTPKHLITATGQRVTLRCSPRSGDLSVYWYQQSLDQGLQFLIQYYNGEERAKGNILERFSAQQFPDLHSELNLSSLELGDSALYFCASSFGTDKNQPQHFGDGTRLSIL.